This entry features one TCR beta chain sequence. Generated by immunoSEQ multiplex PCR, the TCRdb table keeps only in-frame clones and is missing some. The data show over 100,000 clones, about 93% seen once. Germline lookup yields CDR1 MNHNS and CDR2 SASEGT. This CDR3 is built from 15 residues. V was trimmed by 7 bases and J by 4 bases, leaving 16 bases between them. The data were obtained in a study of T cell changes during pregnancy in multiple sclerosis. V usage is TRBV6-1 and J usage is TRBJ1-4; D is undetermined. This material consisted of peripheral blood, taken in the third trimester of pregnancy. This clonotype was obtained from a female donor with multiple sclerosis, enrolled in a pregnancy study. The CDR3 protein is CASTGSGSFNEKLFF. DNA of the CDR3: TGTGCCAGCACAGGAAGTGGGAGTTTTAATGAAAAACTGTTTTTT.